This T cell receptor (beta chain) was recorded in a study of cytomegalovirus exposure and HLA in healthy donors. Study-level results: In a later analysis, a missense DCLRE1C variant was linked to TCR beta V- and J-gene trimming. Diagnosis of cytomegalovirus status made by the classifier reportedly showed high specificity and sensitivity.

Trimming shortened V by 5 bases and J by 1 base, and 14 bases separated the two germline ends. CDR1 and CDR2 (germline): MNHEY, SVGAGI. CDR3 length equals 15 residues. Comment on this clone: The antigen is unknown.

Primers included in the PCR were 60 Vbeta and 13 Jbeta primers. Some clones are missing from TCRdb's copy, which holds only in-frame ones; the method was immunoSEQ multiplex PCR. Here the sample spans some 150,000 clones, around a tenth being singletons. The origin of this receptor is a man between 45 and 60 years old in good health and CMV-seronegative. Sequencing input: PBMCs. The V and J genes are TRBV6-5 and TRBJ1-1; D possibly corresponds to TRBD1 (6 bases). This CDR3 reads CASSTRQAPNTEAFF. The CDR3 DNA reads TGTGCCAGCAGTACCCGACAGGCGCCGAACACTGAAGCTTTCTTT.